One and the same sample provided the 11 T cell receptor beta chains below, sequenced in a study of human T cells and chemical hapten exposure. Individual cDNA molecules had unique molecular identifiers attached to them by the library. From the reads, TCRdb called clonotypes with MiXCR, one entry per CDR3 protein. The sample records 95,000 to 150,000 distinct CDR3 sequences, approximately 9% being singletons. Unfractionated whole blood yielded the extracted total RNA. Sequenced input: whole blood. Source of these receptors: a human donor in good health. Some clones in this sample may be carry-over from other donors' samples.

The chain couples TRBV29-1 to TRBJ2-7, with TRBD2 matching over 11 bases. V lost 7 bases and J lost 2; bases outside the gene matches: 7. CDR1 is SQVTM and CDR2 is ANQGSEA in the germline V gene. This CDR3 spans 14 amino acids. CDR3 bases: TGCAGCGGCACACTAGCGGGAGAACCCTACGAGCAGTACTTC. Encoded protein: CSGTLAGEPYEQYF.

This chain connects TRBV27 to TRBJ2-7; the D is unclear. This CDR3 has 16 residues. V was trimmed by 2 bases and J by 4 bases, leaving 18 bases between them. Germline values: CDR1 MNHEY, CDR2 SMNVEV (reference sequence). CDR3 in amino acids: CASSLQRGVILYEQYF. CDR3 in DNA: TGTGCCAGCAGTTTACAGCGTGGGGTAATTTTGTACGAGCAGTACTTC.

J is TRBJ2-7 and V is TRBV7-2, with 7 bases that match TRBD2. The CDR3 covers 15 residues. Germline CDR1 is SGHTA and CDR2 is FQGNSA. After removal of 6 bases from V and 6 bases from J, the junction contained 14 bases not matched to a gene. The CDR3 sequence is CASSAGRGSGVEQYF. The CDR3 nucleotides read TGTGCCAGCAGTGCGGGGAGGGGCAGTGGGGTCGAGCAGTACTTC.

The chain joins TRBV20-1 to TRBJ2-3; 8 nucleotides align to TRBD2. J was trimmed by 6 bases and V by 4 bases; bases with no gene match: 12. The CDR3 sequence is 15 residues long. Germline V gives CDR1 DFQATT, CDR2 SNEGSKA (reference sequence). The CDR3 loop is CSATTAGGIGDTQYF. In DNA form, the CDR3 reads TGCAGTGCTACCACGGCGGGGGGCATCGGTGATACGCAGTATTTT.

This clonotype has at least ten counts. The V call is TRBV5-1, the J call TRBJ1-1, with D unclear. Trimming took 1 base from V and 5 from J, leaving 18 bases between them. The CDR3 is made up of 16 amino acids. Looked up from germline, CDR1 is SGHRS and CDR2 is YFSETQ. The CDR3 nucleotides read TGCGCCAGCAGCTTGTTTCCCCTTAAACGGACTACTGAAGCTTTCTTT. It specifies CASSLFPLKRTTEAFF.

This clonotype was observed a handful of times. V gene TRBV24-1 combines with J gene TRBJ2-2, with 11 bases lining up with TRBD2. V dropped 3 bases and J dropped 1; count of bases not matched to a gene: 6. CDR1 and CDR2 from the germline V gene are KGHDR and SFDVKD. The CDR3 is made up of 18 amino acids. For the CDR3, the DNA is TGTGCCACCAGTGATGCCCCCGGGACTAGCGGGAACACCGGGGAGCTGTTTTTT. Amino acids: CATSDAPGTSGNTGELFF.

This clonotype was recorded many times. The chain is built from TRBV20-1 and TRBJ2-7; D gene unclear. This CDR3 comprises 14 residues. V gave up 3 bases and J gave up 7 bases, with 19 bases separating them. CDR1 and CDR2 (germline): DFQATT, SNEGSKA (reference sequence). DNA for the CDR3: TGCAGTGCTAGCCGGGCCGGGCTTTTGGGAGAGCAGTACTTC. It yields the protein CSASRAGLLGEQYF.

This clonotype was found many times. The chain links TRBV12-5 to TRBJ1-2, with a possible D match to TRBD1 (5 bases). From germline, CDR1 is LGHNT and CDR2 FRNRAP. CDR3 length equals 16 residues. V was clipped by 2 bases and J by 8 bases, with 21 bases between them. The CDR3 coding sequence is TGTGCTAGTGGTTTGCCTACCTTGGGACCACGTCAGGGCTACACCTTC. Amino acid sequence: CASGLPTLGPRQGYTF.

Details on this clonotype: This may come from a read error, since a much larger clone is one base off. CDR3 protein: CASSSAPSSSGANVLAF. The CDR3 bases are TGTGCCAGCAGCTCTGCCCCGTCTAGCTCTGGGGCCAACGTCCTGGCTTTC. J is TRBJ2-6 and V is TRBV7-3; tentatively, D is TRBD1 or TRBD2 (5 bases each). The CDR3 has 17 residues. From germline, CDR1 is SGHTA and CDR2 FQGTGA. Full variable domain (rest looked up from reference TRBV7-3 and TRBJ2-6): GAGVSQTPSNKVTEKGKYVELRCDPISGHTALYWYRQSLGQGPEFLIYFQGTGAADDSGLPNDRFFAVRPEGSVSTLKIQRTERGDSAVYLCASSSAPSSSGANVLAFGAGSRLTVL.

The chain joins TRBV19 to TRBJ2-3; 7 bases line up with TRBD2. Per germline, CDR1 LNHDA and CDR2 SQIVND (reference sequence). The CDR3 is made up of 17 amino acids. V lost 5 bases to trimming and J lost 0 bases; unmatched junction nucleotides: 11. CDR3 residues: CASSGTPSGTSTDTQYF. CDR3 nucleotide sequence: TGTGCCAGTAGTGGTACTCCTAGCGGAACTAGCACAGATACGCAGTATTTT.

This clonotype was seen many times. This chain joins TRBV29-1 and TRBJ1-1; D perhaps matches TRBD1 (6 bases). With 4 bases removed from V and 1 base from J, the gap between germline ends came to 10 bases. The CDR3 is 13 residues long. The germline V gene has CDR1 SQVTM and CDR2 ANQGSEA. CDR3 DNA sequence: TGCAGCGTTGCGGCAGGGGCGAACACTGAAGCTTTCTTT. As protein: CSVAAGANTEAFF.